The following is a T cell receptor (beta chain) sequence with its context. Authors' processing steps: Estimated nucleated cell counts came from reference gene primer amplification. Data came from immunoSEQ multiplex PCR; TCRdb stores just in-frame clones and leaves some out. V, J and clone size were drawn from that table, and D and trimming were deduced from the DNA. This sample has some 45,000 clones, with 70% to 90% found just once. This record comes from a study of blood T cell repertoires in COVID-19. The overall study: T cells, B-cell-depleted T cells, or PBMCs supplied cDNA or gDNA.

The CDR3 spans 14 residues. J lost 4 bases, V lost 7 bases, and 11 bases had no gene match. Germline-derived CDR1 and CDR2 are SGHRS and YFSETQ. The sample taken for sequencing was peripheral blood. The chain combines TRBV5-1 with TRBJ2-7; 7 nucleotides agree with TRBD2. The source of this sequence is a woman over 75 with acute or convalescent COVID-19. The CDR3 reads CASLLPASGYEQYF. Written as DNA, the CDR3 is TGCGCCAGCCTTCTCCCAGCTAGCGGTTACGAGCAGTACTTC. Filled out from reference TRBV5-1 and TRBJ2-7, the complete variable domain reads KAGVTQTPRYLIKTRGQQVTLSCSPISGHRSVSWYQQTPGQGLQFLFEYFSETQRNKGNFPGRFSGRQFSNSRSEMNVSTLELGDSALYLCASLLPASGYEQYFGPGTRLTVT.